The 21 T cell receptor beta chains below all came from one sample that was sequenced in a study of cytomegalovirus exposure and HLA in healthy donors. The PCR made use of 60 Vbeta and 13 Jbeta primers. Some clones are missing from TCRdb's copy, which holds only in-frame ones; the method was immunoSEQ multiplex PCR. The data contain over 100,000 clones, approximately 71% of them singletons. The sample comprised PBMCs. Receptor source: a woman aged 70-85 years in good health and CMV-seropositive.

This rearrangement joins TRBV7-3 to TRBJ1-1; D not certain. This CDR3 is 13 amino acids long. Per germline, CDR1 SGHTA and CDR2 FQGTGA. V was pared by 2 bases and J by 1 base, with 5 bases between. The CDR3 sequence is CASSLGANTEAFF. Written as DNA, the CDR3 is TGTGCCAGCAGCTTAGGAGCGAACACTGAAGCTTTCTTT. The complete variable domain, with remaining parts taken from reference TRBV7-3 and TRBJ1-1, reads GAGVSQTPSNKVTEKGKYVELRCDPISGHTALYWYRQSLGQGPEFLIYFQGTGAADDSGLPNDRFFAVRPEGSVSTLKIQRTERGDSAVYLCASSLGANTEAFFGQGTRLTVV.

The chain recombines TRBV11-3 with TRBJ2-7; D is perhaps TRBD1 (5 bases). Germline V lookup: CDR1 SGHNT, CDR2 YENEEA. The CDR3 loop spans 13 amino acids. V was pared by 4 bases and J by 7 bases, with 14 bases between. The CDR3 sequence is CASSSGPKQEQYF. CDR3 coding DNA: TGTGCCAGCAGCTCAGGGCCGAAGCAAGAGCAGTACTTC.

This clone appeared a few times. V usage is TRBV27 and J usage is TRBJ2-7, with D perhaps TRBD2 (6 bases). Germline CDR1 MNHEY, CDR2 SMNVEV (reference sequence). Trimming took 2 bases from V and 2 from J, leaving 16 bases between them. This CDR3 has 16 amino acids. The CDR3 DNA is TGTGCCAGCAGTTTAGGGGGAGGAAGGGGACCCTACGAGCAGTACTTC. Residues: CASSLGGGRGPYEQYF.

A few counts support this clone. This chain joins TRBV6-4 and TRBJ2-1, with 7 bases identical to TRBD2. Per the germline V gene, CDR1 is MRHNA and CDR2 is SNTAGT. The CDR3 is 14 amino acids. Trimming removed 2 bases from V and 15 bases from J; junction bases left unmatched: 13. The CDR3 spells CASSDGLTSGERFF. Written as DNA, the CDR3 is TGTGCCAGCAGTGACGGTCTTACCAGCGGGGAACGGTTCTTC.

The V call is TRBV4-3, the J call TRBJ2-3; 11 bases fit TRBD2. This CDR3 is built from 18 residues. Germline CDR1 and CDR2: LGHNA and YSLEER. V lost 3 bases to trimming and J lost 2 bases; unmatched junction nucleotides: 10. The DNA of the CDR3 is TGCGCCAGCAGCCAGGCTCCCCTAGCGGGGGGCTTCACAGATACGCAGTATTTT. Protein product: CASSQAPLAGGFTDTQYF.

V gene TRBV19 combines with J gene TRBJ1-4; tentative D call: TRBD1 (6 bases). CDR1 is LNHDA, CDR2 SQIVND, per germline (reference sequence). Trimming shortened V by 2 bases and J by 8 bases, and 15 bases separated the two germline ends. CDR3 size: 15 residues. DNA for the CDR3: TGTGCCAGTAGTATAAGAGGGGACATAGGCGAAAAACTGTTTTTT. Its protein product is CASSIRGDIGEKLFF. The variable domain in full, completed from reference TRBV19 and TRBJ1-4, reads DGGITQSPKYLFRKEGQNVTLSCEQNLNHDAMYWYRQDPGQGLRLIYYSQIVNDFQKGDIAEGYSVSREKKESFPLTVTSAQKNPTAFYLCASSIRGDIGEKLFFGSGTQLSVL.

The V gene is TRBV30, the J gene TRBJ1-2, with D perhaps TRBD1 (5 bases). There are 14 residues in the CDR3. The V gene lost 8 bases and the J gene lost 4 bases, with 20 bases spanning the gap. CDR1 is GTSNPN, CDR2 SVGIG, per germline (reference sequence). This chain's CDR3 is CATRLAGEGYGYTF. The CDR3 DNA reads as TGTGCCACACGACTCGCGGGGGAGGGCTATGGCTACACCTTC.

The chain joins TRBV5-1 to TRBJ2-2; possibly TRBD1 for D (5 bases). V lost 1 base and J 4 bases, leaving 8 bases between the germline ends. The CDR3 spans 14 residues. Germline values: CDR1 SGHRS, CDR2 YFSETQ. The DNA of the CDR3 is TGCGCCAGCAGCTTGCTGGGGCGCACCGGGGAGCTGTTTTTT. This encodes CASSLLGRTGELFF.

This clone was recorded a few times. This rearrangement joins TRBV29-1 to TRBJ2-1; unclear D gene. The CDR3 covers 17 residues. Trimming removed 0 bases from V and 4 bases from J, with 19 bases in between. Germline values: CDR1 SQVTM, CDR2 ANQGSEA. The CDR3 loop reads CSVEDPSRPQLYNEQFF. In DNA, the CDR3 is TGCAGCGTTGAAGATCCATCTAGGCCACAACTGTACAATGAGCAGTTCTTC.

The rearrangement links TRBV5-1 to TRBJ2-3, with D unclear. The CDR3 covers 12 residues. Germline CDR1 and CDR2: SGHRS and YFSETQ. The V and J ends lost 0 bases and 5 bases respectively, with 4 bases between them. In DNA, the CDR3 is TGCGCCAGCAGCTTGGGTCTAGATACGCAGTATTTT. Its protein product is CASSLGLDTQYF.

The gene calls are TRBV20-1 and TRBJ1-1; possible D gene TRBD1, 6 bases. Per the germline V gene, CDR1 is DFQATT and CDR2 is SNEGSKA (reference sequence). The CDR3 is made up of 11 amino acids. V was cut by 7 bases and J by 1 base, with 7 bases left in between. The CDR3, as DNA: TGCAGTGGGACAGCGAACACTGAAGCTTTCTTT. This codes for CSGTANTEAFF.

The gene calls are TRBV18 and TRBJ2-7; 14 positions match TRBD2. Germline loops: CDR1 KGHSH, CDR2 LQKENI. CDR3 size: 15 residues. Trimming took 4 bases from V and 3 from J; bases not matched to a gene: 2. Written as DNA, the CDR3 is TGTGCCAGCTCACTCGGACTAGCGGGGGGCTACGAGCAGTACTTC. Translating it yields CASSLGLAGGYEQYF. The full variable domain, in which reference TRBV18 and TRBJ2-7 provide the parts outside the CDR3, is NAGVMQNPRHLVRRRGQEARLRCSPMKGHSHVYWYRQLPEEGLKFMVYLQKENIIDESGMPKERFSAEFPKEGPSILRIQQVVRGDSAAYFCASSLGLAGGYEQYFGPGTRLTVT.

This clone was seen only a few times. The chain combines TRBV5-6 with TRBJ2-3; TRBD2 agrees at 10 bases. CDR1 is SGHDT and CDR2 is YYEEEE in the germline V gene. There are 16 residues in the CDR3. The junction had 9 bases not matched to a gene; V was cut back by 2 bases and J by 6 bases. The CDR3 loop is CASSFRLAGASDTQYF. CDR3 sequence (DNA): TGTGCCAGCAGCTTTAGGCTAGCGGGGGCCTCGGATACGCAGTATTTT. Filled out from reference TRBV5-6 and TRBJ2-3, the complete variable domain reads DAGVTQSPTHLIKTRGQQVTLRCSPKSGHDTVSWYQQALGQGPQFIFQYYEEEERQRGNFPDRFSGHQFPNYSSELNVNALLLGDSALYLCASSFRLAGASDTQYFGPGTRLTVL.

A few counts support this clone. This rearrangement joins TRBV6-5 to TRBJ1-1, with 11 positions matching TRBD1. Germline lookup yields CDR1 MNHEY and CDR2 SVGAGI. This CDR3 spans 15 amino acids. Trimming at V came to 8 bases and at J to 5 bases, leaving 10 bases not matched to a gene. The CDR3: CASARTGGFVTEAFF. The CDR3 coding sequence is TGTGCCAGCGCCCGGACAGGGGGCTTTGTTACTGAAGCTTTCTTT.

V is TRBV5-4 and J is TRBJ1-2; weak D call: TRBD1 (6 bases). The length of the CDR3 is 12 residues. In germline, CDR1 is SGHNT, CDR2 YYREEE (reference sequence). The V end was cut by 4 bases, the J end by 4 bases, with 8 bases between. DNA of the CDR3: TGTGCCAGCAGCGTGGACAGCTATGGCTACACCTTC. It encodes CASSVDSYGYTF.

This clone came up a few times. V gene TRBV7-8 combines with J gene TRBJ1-2; 7 bases are shared with TRBD1. Trimming took 2 bases from V and 4 from J; bases not matched to a gene: 10. This CDR3 has 16 amino acids. Germline CDR1 and CDR2: SGHVS and FQNEAQ. CDR3 coding DNA: TGTGCCAGCAGCTTAACCACCGACAGGGCTTCCTATGGCTACACCTTC. Translating gives CASSLTTDRASYGYTF.

The chain links TRBV19 to TRBJ1-2; 7 bases line up with TRBD1. CDR3 length equals 14 residues. The germline CDR1 and CDR2 sequences are LNHDA and SQIVND (reference sequence). Losses at the gene ends were 2 bases for V and 2 bases for J; bases not matched to a gene: 2. The CDR3 region has the DNA TGTGCCAGTAGTATAAAACAGGGGAACTATGGCTACACCTTC. Translating gives CASSIKQGNYGYTF.

This sequence joins TRBV4-3 and TRBJ1-1, with 8 bases that match TRBD1. Germline V gives CDR1 LGHNA, CDR2 YSLEER. This CDR3 comprises 15 residues. The trim removed 0 bases at V and 1 base at J, leaving 1 base unmatched. Here the CDR3 DNA reads TGCGCCAGCAGCCAAGAAGGGACAGGGAACACTGAAGCTTTCTTT. This gives the protein CASSQEGTGNTEAFF.

The chain has TRBV18 and TRBJ1-1; D not certain. Germline lookup yields CDR1 KGHSH and CDR2 LQKENI. The CDR3 is 13 amino acids. V was clipped by 3 bases and J by 7 bases, with 12 bases between them. The CDR3 region has the DNA TGTGCCAGCTCACCGAACACGGAGGGTGAAGCTTTCTTT. Translation gives CASSPNTEGEAFF. The variable domain in full, with the rest retrieved from reference TRBV18 and TRBJ1-1, is NAGVMQNPRHLVRRRGQEARLRCSPMKGHSHVYWYRQLPEEGLKFMVYLQKENIIDESGMPKERFSAEFPKEGPSILRIQQVVRGDSAAYFCASSPNTEGEAFFGQGTRLTVV.

The rearrangement links TRBV4-3 to TRBJ1-5; possible D gene TRBD1, 5 bases. This CDR3 region has 17 residues. Trimming left V 0 bases short and J 5 bases short, with 17 bases between. Per the germline V gene, CDR1 is LGHNA and CDR2 is YSLEER. CDR3 bases: TGCGCCAGCAGCCAAGATTTGAACATGGGAGGGGATCAGCCCCAGCATTTT. Its translation: CASSQDLNMGGDQPQHF.

V is TRBV5-4 and J is TRBJ2-3; the match to TRBD2 covers 8 bases. Trimming at V came to 3 bases and at J to 0 bases, leaving 9 bases not matched to a gene. Germline CDR1 and CDR2: SGHNT and YYREEE (reference sequence). The CDR3 spans 17 residues. The CDR3 DNA follows: TGTGCCAGCAGCTCCGTTAGCGGGGTTGCTAGCACAGATACGCAGTATTTT. Protein product: CASSSVSGVASTDTQYF.